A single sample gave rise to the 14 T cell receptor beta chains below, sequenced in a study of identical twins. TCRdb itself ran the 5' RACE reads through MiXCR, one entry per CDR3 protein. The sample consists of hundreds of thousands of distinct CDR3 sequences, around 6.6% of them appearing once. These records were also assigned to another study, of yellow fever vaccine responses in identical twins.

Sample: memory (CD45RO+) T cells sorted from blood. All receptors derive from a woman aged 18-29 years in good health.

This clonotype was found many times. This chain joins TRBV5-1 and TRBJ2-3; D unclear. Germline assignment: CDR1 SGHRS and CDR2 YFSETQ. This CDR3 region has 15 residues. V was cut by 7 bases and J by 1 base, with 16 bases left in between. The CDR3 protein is CASSPDISGTDTQYF. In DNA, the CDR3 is TGCGCCAGCTCACCAGACATTTCGGGCACAGATACGCAGTATTTT.

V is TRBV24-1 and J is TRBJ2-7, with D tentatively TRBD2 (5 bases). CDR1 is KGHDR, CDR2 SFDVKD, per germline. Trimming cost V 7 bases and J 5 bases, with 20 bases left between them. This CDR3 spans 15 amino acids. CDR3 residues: CATRKISREPNEQYF. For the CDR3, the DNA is TGTGCCACCAGAAAAATAAGTAGGGAGCCGAACGAGCAGTACTTC.

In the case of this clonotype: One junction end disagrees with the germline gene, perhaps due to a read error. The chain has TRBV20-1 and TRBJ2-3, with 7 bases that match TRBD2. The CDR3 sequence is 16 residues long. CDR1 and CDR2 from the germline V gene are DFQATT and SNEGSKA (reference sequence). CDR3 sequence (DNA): TGCTGTGCTAGAGATCTGGGACTAACTTTCACAGATACGCAGTATTTT. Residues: CCARDLGLTFTDTQYF.

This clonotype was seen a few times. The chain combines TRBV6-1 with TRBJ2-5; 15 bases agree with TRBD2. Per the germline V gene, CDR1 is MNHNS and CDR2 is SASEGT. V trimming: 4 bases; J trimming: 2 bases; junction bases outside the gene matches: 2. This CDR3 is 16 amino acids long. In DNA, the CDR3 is TGTGCCAGCAGTGGGACTAGCGGGGGGGCACAAGAGACCCAGTACTTC. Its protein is CASSGTSGGAQETQYF.

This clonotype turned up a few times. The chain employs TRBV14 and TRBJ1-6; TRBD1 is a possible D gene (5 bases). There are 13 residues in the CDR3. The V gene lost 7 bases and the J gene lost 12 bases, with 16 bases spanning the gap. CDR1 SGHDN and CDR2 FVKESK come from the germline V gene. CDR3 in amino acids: CASTDRPGLPLHF. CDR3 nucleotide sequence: TGTGCCAGCACGGACCGTCCGGGGCTACCCCTCCACTTT.

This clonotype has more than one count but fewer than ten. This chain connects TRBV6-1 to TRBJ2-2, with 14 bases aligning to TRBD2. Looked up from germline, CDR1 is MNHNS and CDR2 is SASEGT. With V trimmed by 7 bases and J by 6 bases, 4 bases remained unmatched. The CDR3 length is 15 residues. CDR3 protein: CASIRLAGGAGELFF. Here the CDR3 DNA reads TGTGCCAGCATTCGACTAGCGGGAGGGGCCGGGGAGCTGTTTTTT.

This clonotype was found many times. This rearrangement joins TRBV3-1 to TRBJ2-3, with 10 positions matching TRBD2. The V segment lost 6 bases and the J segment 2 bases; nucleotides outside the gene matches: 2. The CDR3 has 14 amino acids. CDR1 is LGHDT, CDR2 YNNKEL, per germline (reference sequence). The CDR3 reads CASRGLANTDTQYF. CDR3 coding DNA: TGTGCCAGCAGGGGACTAGCGAACACAGATACGCAGTATTTT.

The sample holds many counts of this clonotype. Here the CDR3 DNA reads TGTGCCAGCAGTTTGAGTCCCGGGACAGGGGAGACCCAGTACTTC. It codes for CASSLSPGTGETQYF. The genes are TRBV12-3 or TRBV12-4 and TRBJ2-5, with 9 bases that match TRBD1. The V gene end was trimmed by 3 bases and the J gene end by 5 bases; junction bases not matched to a gene: 7. This CDR3 region has 15 residues.

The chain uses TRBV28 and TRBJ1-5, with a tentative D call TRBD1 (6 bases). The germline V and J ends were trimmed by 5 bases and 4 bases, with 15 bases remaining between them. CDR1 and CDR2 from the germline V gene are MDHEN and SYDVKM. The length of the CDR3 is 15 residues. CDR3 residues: CASSTTQGLNQPQHF. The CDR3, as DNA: TGTGCCAGCAGTACCACACAGGGACTTAATCAGCCCCAGCATTTT.

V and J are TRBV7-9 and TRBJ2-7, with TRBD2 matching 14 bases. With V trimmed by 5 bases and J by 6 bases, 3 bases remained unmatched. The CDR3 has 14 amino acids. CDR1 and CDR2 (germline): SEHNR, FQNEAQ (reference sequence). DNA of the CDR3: TGTGCCAGCAGCACCGGGACTAGCGGGGGCGAGCAGTACTTC. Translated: CASSTGTSGGEQYF.

CDR3 sequence reads: CASPQGPQETQYF. For the CDR3, the DNA is TGTGCCAGCCCCCAGGGGCCCCAAGAGACCCAGTACTTC. This chain links TRBV2 with TRBJ2-5; D possibly corresponds to TRBD1 (6 bases). V was pared by 8 bases and J by 1 base, with 11 bases between. The CDR3 totals 13 residues. Germline V gene data show CDR1 as SNHLY and CDR2 as FYNNEI.

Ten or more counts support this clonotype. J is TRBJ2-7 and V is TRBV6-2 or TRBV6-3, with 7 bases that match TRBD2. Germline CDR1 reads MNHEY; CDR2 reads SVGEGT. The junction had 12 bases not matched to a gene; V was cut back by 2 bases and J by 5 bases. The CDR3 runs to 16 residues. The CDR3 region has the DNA TGTGCCAGCAGTTACGTGGGACTAACGTTCGGGGACGAGCAGTACGTC. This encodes CASSYVGLTFGDEQYV.

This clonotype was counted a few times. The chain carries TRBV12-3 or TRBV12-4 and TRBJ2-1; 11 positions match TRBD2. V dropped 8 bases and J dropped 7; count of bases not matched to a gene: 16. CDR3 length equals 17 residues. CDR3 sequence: CASRRSEVGTSGNEQFF. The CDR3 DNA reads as TGTGCCAGCCGTAGGTCGGAGGTCGGGACTAGCGGTAATGAGCAGTTCTTC.

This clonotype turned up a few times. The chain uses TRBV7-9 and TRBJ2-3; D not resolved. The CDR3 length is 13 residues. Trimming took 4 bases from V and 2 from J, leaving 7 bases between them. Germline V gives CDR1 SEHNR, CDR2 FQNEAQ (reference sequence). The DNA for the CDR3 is TGTGCCAGCAGCTCAAGTTACACAGATACGCAGTATTTT. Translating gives CASSSSYTDTQYF.